This T cell receptor (beta chain) came from a study of immune evolution from preneoplasia to lung adenocarcinoma. Study-wide context: HLA loss of heterozygosity: under 7.5% AIS, 15% MIA, approximately 31% ADC, none AAH.

CDR3 size: 13 residues. Germline V CDR1 and CDR2: GTSNPN, SVGIG (reference sequence). Trimming cost V 4 bases and J 10 bases; bases outside gene matches: 6. Between the mid-2010s and the late 2010s, patients underwent resection in Japan or China. Clones were sequenced by immunoSEQ multiplex PCR, and TCRdb holds only the in-frame ones, with some missing. The sample carries around 5,700 clones, roughly 83% recorded once. Study observations and caveats: T cell clonality was higher in KRAS-mutant than EGFR-mutant or wild-type nodules. Later-stage lesions seemingly showed higher T cell density and diversity than normal lung.

As regards this clone: The antigen is unknown.

Sequenced: FFPE lung adenocarcinoma in situ tissue. The clonotype originates from an older donor with lung adenocarcinoma. The chain links TRBV30 to TRBJ1-4, with 10 bases identical to TRBD1. For the CDR3, the DNA is TGTGCCTGGAAGACAGGGGGCGCGAGAAAACTGTTTTTT. The encoded protein is CAWKTGGARKLFF. Variable domain in full (rest from reference TRBV30 and TRBJ1-4): SQTIHQWPATLVQPVGSPLSLECTVEGTSNPNLYWYRQAAGRGLQLLFYSVGIGQISSEVPQNLSASRPQDRQFILSSKKLLLSDSGFYLCAWKTGGARKLFFGSGTQLSVL.